This TCR beta chain was documented in a study of shared clonotypes between healthy human individuals. Study-level background: Ranging from 18 to 49 in age, donors were two women and a few men.

A remark on this clone: The antigen is not known. Other DNA sequences within the sample encode an identical CDR3.

Per germline, CDR1 SEHNR and CDR2 FQNEAQ (reference sequence). V trimming: 4 bases; J trimming: 7 bases; junction bases outside the gene matches: 12. CDR3 length equals 15 residues. The study, taken as a whole, reports: Among donors, the sharing of clonotypes was expected to be influenced by sequencing depth.

This table comes from immunoSEQ multiplex PCR, and its TCRdb copy is limited to in-frame clones, with some not included. This table holds 450,000 to 600,000 clones, about four fifths found once. When samples were unsorted, around 83 million PBMCs were used for genomic DNA. This clonotype was obtained from a middle-aged woman in good health. Some clones in this sample may be carry-over from other donors' samples. The genes are TRBV7-9 and TRBJ2-7; 8 bases are shared with TRBD1. Input material: PBMCs. The CDR3 loop reads CASSSHSGGNLEQYF. The CDR3 DNA is TGTGCCAGCAGCTCCCACTCAGGGGGCAATCTTGAGCAGTACTTC.